What follows is one TCR beta chain and its context. What it binds is not known. CDR3 length: 15 residues. Per germline, CDR1 SGHRS and CDR2 YFSETQ. Trimming stripped 2 bases from V and 6 bases from J, with 16 bases between. This sample is part of a study of cytomegalovirus exposure and HLA in healthy donors. The overall study: The same platform was used for the 100 to 150 validation repertoires and the roughly 680 first-cohort repertoires, a later analysis reported.

Study results and caveats: The authors confirmed in vitro that a few CMV-associated chains were specific for CMV antigens.

Sequencing was performed with immunoSEQ multiplex PCR; in TCRdb, only in-frame clones are kept and a portion is missing. In the table there are 220,000 or so clones, over 70% of which are singletons. The chain recombines TRBV5-1 with TRBJ2-3, with D tentatively TRBD1 (6 bases). Sequenced sample: PBMCs. This sequence was found in a woman in her twenties or thirties in good health and CMV-seropositive. Here the CDR3 reads CASSFTGWVDDTQYF. In DNA form, the CDR3 reads TGCGCCAGCAGCTTCACAGGGTGGGTTGACGATACGCAGTATTTT.